This T cell receptor (beta chain) was identified during a study of T-cell reconstitution after alpha-beta-depleted transplantation in children. Study-level findings and limits: When one year had passed after transplant, most T-cell counts and diversity came from newly produced T cells. About two months after transplant, alpha-beta T cells reportedly came from several hundred expanded graft clones. Surviving recipient T cells and thymic progenitors accounted for the high day-60 TCRbeta diversity observed in some patients.

This clonotype was seen a few times. As yet, its antigen is unknown. Trimming removed 7 bases from V and 6 bases from J, with 12 bases in between. The V gene's germline CDR1 is SGHTA and CDR2 FQGTGA. The CDR3 runs to 13 residues. Unique molecular identifiers were incorporated when the TCRbeta library was constructed. Using its own MiXCR run on the PCR reads, TCRdb lists one record per CDR3 protein. In the table there are hundreds of thousands of distinct CDR3 sequences, roughly 13% of which are singletons. The chain employs TRBV7-3 and TRBJ2-2; the D is unclear. This sequence originates from a male patient between 10 and 17 years old who had a stem cell transplant for acute myeloid leukemia, so the T cells may come from the graft donor. The source material was PBMCs, mostly from graft donor cells, sampled 360 days after TCRalphabeta/CD19-depleted stem cell transplant. DNA for the CDR3: TGTGCCAGCACCAAGGAGCCCCCCGGGGAGCTGTTTTTT. Translated: CASTKEPPGELFF.